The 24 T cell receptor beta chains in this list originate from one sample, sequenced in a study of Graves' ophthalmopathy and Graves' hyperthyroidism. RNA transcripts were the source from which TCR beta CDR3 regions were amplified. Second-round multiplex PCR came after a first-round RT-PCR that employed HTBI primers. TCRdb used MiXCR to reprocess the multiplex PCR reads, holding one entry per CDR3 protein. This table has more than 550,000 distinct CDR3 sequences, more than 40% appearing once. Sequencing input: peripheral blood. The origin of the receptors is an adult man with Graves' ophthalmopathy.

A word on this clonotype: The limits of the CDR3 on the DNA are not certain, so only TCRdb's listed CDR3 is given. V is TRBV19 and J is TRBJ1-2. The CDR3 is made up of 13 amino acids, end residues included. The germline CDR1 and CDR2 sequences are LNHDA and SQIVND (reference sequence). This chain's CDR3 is CASDKGVASGNTF.

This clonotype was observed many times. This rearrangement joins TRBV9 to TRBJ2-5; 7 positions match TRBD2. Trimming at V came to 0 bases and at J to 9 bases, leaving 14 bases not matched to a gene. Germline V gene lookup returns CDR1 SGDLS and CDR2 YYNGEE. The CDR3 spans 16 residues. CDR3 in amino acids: CASSVGSSGAVGPQYF. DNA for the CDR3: TGTGCCAGCAGCGTAGGGTCCAGCGGGGCAGTTGGGCCCCAGTACTTC.

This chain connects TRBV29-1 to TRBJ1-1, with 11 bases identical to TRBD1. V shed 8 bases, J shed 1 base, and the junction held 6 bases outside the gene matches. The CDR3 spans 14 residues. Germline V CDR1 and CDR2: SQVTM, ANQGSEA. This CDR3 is CSSGQGAGNTEAFF. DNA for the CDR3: TGCAGCAGCGGACAGGGGGCCGGGAACACTGAAGCTTTCTTT.

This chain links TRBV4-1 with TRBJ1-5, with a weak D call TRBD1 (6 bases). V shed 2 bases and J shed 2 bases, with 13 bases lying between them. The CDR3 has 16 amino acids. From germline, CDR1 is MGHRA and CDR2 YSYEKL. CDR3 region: CASSQRTGLGNQPQHF. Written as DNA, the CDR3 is TGCGCCAGCAGCCAACGTACAGGGTTGGGCAATCAGCCCCAGCATTTT.

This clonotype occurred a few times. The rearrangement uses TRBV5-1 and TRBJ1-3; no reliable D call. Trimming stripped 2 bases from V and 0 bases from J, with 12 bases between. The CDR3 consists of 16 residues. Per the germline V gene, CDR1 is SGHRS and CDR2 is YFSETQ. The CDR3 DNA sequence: TGCGCCAGCAGCTTTTCCCAGAGAAGCTCTGGAAACACCATATATTTT. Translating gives CASSFSQRSSGNTIYF.

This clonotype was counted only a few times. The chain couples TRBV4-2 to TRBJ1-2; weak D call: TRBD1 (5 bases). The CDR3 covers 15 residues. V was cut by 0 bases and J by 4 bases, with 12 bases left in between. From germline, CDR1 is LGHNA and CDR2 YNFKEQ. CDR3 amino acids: CASSQDWGSSYGYTF. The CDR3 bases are TGTGCCAGCAGCCAAGATTGGGGCAGTTCCTATGGCTACACCTTC.

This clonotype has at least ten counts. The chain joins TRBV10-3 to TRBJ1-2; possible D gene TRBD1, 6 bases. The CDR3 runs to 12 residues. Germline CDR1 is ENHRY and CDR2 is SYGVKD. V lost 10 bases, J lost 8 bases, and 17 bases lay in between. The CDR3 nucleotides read TGTGCCAGCATAGGACAGCATCGGGGCTACACCTTC. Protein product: CASIGQHRGYTF.

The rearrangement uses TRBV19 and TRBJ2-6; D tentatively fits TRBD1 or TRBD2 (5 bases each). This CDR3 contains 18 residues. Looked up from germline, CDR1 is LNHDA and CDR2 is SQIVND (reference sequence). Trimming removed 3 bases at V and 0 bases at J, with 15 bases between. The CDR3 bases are TGTGCCAGTAGTATGGTCGGGGCGGAGCTCTCTGGGGCCAACGTCCTGACTTTC. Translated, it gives CASSMVGAELSGANVLTF.

The CDR3 loop reads CASSLSAGYVVETQYF. The CDR3, as DNA: TGTGCCAGCAGTTTATCAGCGGGATACGTAGTGGAGACCCAGTACTTC. This chain joins TRBV12-3 or TRBV12-4 and TRBJ2-5; 7 nucleotides align to TRBD2. The CDR3 totals 16 residues. V was pared by 2 bases and J by 5 bases, with 11 bases of the junction left unmatched.

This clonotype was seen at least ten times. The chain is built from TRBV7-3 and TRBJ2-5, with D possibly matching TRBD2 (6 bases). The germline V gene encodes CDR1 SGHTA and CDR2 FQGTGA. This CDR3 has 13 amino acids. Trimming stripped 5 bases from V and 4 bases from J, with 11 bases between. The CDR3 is CASSPPGVETQYF. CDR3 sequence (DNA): TGTGCCAGCAGCCCGCCGGGGGTAGAGACCCAGTACTTC. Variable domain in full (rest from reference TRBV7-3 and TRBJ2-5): GAGVSQTPSNKVTEKGKYVELRCDPISGHTALYWYRQSLGQGPEFLIYFQGTGAADDSGLPNDRFFAVRPEGSVSTLKIQRTERGDSAVYLCASSPPGVETQYFGPGTRLLVL.

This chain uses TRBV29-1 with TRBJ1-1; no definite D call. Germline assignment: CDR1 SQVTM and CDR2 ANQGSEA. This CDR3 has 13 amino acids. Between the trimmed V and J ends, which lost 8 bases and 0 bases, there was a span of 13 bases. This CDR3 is CSLDPIVNTEAFF. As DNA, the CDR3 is TGCAGCTTAGACCCTATAGTGAACACTGAAGCTTTCTTT.

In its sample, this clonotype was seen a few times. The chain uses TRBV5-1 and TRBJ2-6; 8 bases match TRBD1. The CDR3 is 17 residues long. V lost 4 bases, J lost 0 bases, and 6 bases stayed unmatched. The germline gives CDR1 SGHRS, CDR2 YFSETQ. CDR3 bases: TGCGCCAGCAGCCTCGACAGGGGTTACTCTGGGGCCAACGTCCTGACTTTC. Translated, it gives CASSLDRGYSGANVLTF.

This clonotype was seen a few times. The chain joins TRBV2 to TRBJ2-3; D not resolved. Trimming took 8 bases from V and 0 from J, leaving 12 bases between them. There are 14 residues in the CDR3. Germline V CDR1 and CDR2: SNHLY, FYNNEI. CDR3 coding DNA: TGTGCCAGCTTGGGTCGAGCCAGCACAGATACGCAGTATTTT. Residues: CASLGRASTDTQYF.

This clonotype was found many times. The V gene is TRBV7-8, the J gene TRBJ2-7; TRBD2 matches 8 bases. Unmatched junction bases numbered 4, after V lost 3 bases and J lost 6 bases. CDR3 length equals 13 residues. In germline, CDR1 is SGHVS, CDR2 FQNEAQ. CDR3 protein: CASSFGGRIEQYF. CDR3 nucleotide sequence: TGTGCCAGCAGCTTTGGCGGGAGGATCGAGCAGTACTTC.

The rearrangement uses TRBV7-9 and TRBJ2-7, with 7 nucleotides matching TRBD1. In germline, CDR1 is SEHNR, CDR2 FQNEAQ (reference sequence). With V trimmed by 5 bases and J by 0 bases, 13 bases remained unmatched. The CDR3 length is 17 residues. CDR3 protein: CASSQRQGGIDSYEQYF. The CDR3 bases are TGTGCCAGCAGCCAGCGACAGGGTGGGATTGACTCCTACGAGCAGTACTTC.

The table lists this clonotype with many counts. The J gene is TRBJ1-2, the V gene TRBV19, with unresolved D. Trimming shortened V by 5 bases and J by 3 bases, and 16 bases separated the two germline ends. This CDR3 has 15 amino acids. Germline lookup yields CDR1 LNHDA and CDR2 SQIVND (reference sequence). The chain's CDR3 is CASSQGPSADYGYTF. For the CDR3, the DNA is TGTGCCAGTAGTCAAGGACCCTCGGCGGACTATGGCTACACCTTC.

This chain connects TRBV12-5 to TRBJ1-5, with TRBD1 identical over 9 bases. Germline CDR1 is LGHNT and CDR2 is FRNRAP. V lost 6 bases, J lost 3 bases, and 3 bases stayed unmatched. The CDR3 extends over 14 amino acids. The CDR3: CASGRTGDNQPQHF. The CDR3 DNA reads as TGTGCTAGTGGGAGGACAGGGGACAATCAGCCCCAGCATTTT.

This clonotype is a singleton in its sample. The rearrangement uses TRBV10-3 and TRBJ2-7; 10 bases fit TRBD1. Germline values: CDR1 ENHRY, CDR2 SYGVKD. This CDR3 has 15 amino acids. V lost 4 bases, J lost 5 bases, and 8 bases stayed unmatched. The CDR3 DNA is TGTGCCATCAGTGCACCGGGACAGGGGACCCACGAGCAGTACTTC. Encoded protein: CAISAPGQGTHEQYF.

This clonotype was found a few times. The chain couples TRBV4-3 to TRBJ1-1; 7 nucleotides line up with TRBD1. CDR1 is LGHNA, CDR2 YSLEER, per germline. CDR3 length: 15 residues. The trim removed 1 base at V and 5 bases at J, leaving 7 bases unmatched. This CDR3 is CASSQGFRGGTEAFF. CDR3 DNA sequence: TGCGCCAGCAGCCAAGGGTTCAGGGGGGGTACTGAAGCTTTCTTT.

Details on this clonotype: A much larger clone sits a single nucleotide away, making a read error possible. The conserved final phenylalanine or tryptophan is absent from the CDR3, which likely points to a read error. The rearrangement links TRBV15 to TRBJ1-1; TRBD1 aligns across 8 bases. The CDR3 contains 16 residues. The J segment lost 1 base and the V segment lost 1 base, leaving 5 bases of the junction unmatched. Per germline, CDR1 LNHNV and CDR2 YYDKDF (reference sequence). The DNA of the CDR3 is TGTGCCACCAGCAGAGGAACAGGGGGGCGGAACACTGAAGCTTTCCTT. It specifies CATSRGTGGRNTEAFL.

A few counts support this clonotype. CDR3 in amino acids: CASSLAWAHTEAFF. DNA for the CDR3: TGTGCCAGCAGCTTGGCCTGGGCGCACACTGAAGCTTTCTTT. This chain connects TRBV5-8 to TRBJ1-1; D call uncertain. Germline V gene sequence: CDR1 SGHTS, CDR2 YDEGEE. The CDR3 sequence is 14 residues long. The germline V and J ends were trimmed by 0 bases and 3 bases, with 9 bases remaining between them.

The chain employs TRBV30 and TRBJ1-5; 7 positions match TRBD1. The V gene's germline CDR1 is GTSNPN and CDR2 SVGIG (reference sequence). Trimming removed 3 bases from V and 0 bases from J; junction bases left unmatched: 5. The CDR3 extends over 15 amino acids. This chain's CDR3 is CAWSGTAYSNQPQHF. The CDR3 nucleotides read TGTGCCTGGAGCGGGACAGCTTATAGCAATCAGCCCCAGCATTTT.

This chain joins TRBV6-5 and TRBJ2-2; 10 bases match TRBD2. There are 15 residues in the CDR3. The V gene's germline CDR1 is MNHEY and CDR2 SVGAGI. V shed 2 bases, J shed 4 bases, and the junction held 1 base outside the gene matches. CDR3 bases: TGTGCCAGCAGTTACACTAGCGGGGTCACCGGGGAGCTGTTTTTT. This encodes CASSYTSGVTGELFF.

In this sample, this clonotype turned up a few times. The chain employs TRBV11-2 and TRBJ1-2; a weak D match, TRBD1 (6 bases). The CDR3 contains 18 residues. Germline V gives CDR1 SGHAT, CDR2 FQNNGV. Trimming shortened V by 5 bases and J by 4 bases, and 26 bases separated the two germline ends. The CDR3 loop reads CASSPPSMSVGAPYGYTF. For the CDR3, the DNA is TGTGCCAGCAGCCCTCCATCCATGTCTGTGGGGGCTCCCTATGGCTACACCTTC.